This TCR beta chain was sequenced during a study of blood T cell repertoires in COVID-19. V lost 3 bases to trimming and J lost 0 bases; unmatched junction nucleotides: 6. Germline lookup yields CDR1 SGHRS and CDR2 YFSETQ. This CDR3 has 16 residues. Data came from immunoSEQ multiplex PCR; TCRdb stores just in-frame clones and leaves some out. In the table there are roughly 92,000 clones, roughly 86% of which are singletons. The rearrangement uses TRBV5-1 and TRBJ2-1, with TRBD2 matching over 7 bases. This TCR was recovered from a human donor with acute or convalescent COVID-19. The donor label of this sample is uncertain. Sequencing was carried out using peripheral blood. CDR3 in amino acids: CASSSLTSSSYNEQFF. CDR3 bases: TGCGCCAGCAGCTCCCTGACTAGCAGCTCCTACAATGAGCAGTTCTTC. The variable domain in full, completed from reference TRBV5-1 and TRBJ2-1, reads KAGVTQTPRYLIKTRGQQVTLSCSPISGHRSVSWYQQTPGQGLQFLFEYFSETQRNKGNFPGRFSGRQFSNSRSEMNVSTLELGDSALYLCASSSLTSSSYNEQFFGPGTRLTVL.